This T cell receptor (beta chain) originates from a study of beta chain features in type 1 diabetes. Sequencing targeted expressed TCRB transcripts, as all isolated RNA had been reverse transcribed. Generated by immunoSEQ multiplex PCR, the TCRdb table keeps only in-frame clones and is missing some. The sample contains about 150,000 clones, under 13% of which appear only once. Broader study findings: Across all four CD4+ subsets, people with type 1 diabetes showed modestly shorter TCRB CDR3s.

This clone was observed a few times. As yet, its antigen is unknown. Staining for CD45RO/CCR7/CD25/CD127/CD95/CD27 allowed sorting of CD4+ naive, central memory, regulatory and stem cell-like memory cells. Sequencing was carried out using central memory CD4+ T cells from blood. This TCR came from a man under 40 with type 1 diabetes.

The CDR3 region is CASMSGSSYEQYF. The CDR3 DNA follows: TGTGCCAGCATGAGCGGGAGTAGCTACGAGCAGTACTTC. The chain employs TRBV28 and TRBJ2-7; 8 positions match TRBD2. Germline CDR1 and CDR2: MDHEN and SYDVKM. The CDR3 contains 13 residues. V lost 7 bases to trimming and J lost 3 bases; unmatched junction nucleotides: 5.